A selection of T cell receptor beta chains follows, all from one sample in a study of cytomegalovirus exposure and HLA in healthy donors. TCRdb's table, derived via immunoSEQ multiplex PCR, lists solely in-frame clones and lacks some. The data show 45,000 to 60,000 clones, and the top ten clones hold about 17%. The specimen sequenced was PBMCs. The receptors were gathered from a male donor in good health and CMV-seronegative. The CDR3 runs from the conserved cysteine through the conserved F or W. Fields, in order: D gene, J gene, CDR3 length, clone size, V gene, CDR3 DNA, CDR3 protein. A D gene is named only where the DNA matches it firmly. Not all rows give a size; the values are once, few, many and, for expanded clones, a class.

>.|TRBJ2-2|15|.|TRBV4-3
TGCGCCAGCAGCCCGCGACAGGTTCCCACCGGGGAGCTGTTTTTT
CASSPRQVPTGELFF
>TRBD1|TRBJ2-2|15|.|TRBV5-1
TGCGCCAGCATGGGGGGGACAGGGCCCACCGGGGAGCTGTTTTTT
CASMGGTGPTGELFF
>TRBD1|TRBJ2-7|14|.|TRBV4-1
TGCGCCAGCAGCCAAGCGCCAGGGGGCGGCGAGCAGTACTTC
CASSQAPGGGEQYF
>.|TRBJ1-5|15|.|TRBV2
TGTGCCAGTGATTGGGGGGGAAATGGCAATCAGCCCCAGCATTTT
CASDWGGNGNQPQHF
>TRBD2|TRBJ2-7|15|.|TRBV30
TGTGCCTGGAGTCAAGGACTAGCGGGGGGGCGCGAGCAGTACTTC
CAWSQGLAGGREQYF
>.|TRBJ2-3|15|.|TRBV9
TGTGCCAGCAGCGTAGGGCAGGGTGGCACAGATACGCAGTATTTT
CASSVGQGGTDTQYF
>.|TRBJ1-1|13|.|TRBV14
TGTGCCAGCAGCCAAGAGCACAGGACCAGGGCTTTCTTT
CASSQEHRTRAFF
>.|TRBJ2-7|12|.|TRBV6-1
TGTGCCAGCAGCCCAGGGGTGAGAGAGCAGTACTTC
CASSPGVREQYF
>TRBD2|TRBJ2-1|16|medium-sized|TRBV7-9
TGTGCCAGCAGCGGGACTAGCGGGGGAACCTACAATGAGCAGTTCTTC
CASSGTSGGTYNEQFF
>.|TRBJ1-5|15|.|TRBV6-1
TGTGCCAGCAGTGACGGGCCCCCCGGGGGTCAGCCCCAGCATTTT
CASSDGPPGGQPQHF
>TRBD1|TRBJ2-5|13|.|TRBV7-3
TGTGCCAGCAGCTTTGGCAGGGGGGAGACCCAGTACTTC
CASSFGRGETQYF
>.|TRBJ2-7|15|.|TRBV7-2
TGTGCCAGCAGCTTAACCCGGACGGGGATCTACGAGCAGTACTTC
CASSLTRTGIYEQYF
>.|TRBJ2-7|13|.|TRBV6-5
TGTGCCAGCAGTGCAGGACAGATGTACGAGCAGTACTTC
CASSAGQMYEQYF
>TRBD1|TRBJ2-5|15|.|TRBV7-2
TGTGCCAGCAGCCTACCCACAGGGGCCCAAGAGACCCAGTACTTC
CASSLPTGAQETQYF
>TRBD1|TRBJ1-3|15|.|TRBV6-5
TGTGCCAGCAGAGAGGGGGCAAACTCTGGAAACACCATATATTTT
CASREGANSGNTIYF
>.|TRBJ1-2|13|.|TRBV30
TGTGCCTGGAGTCAGAGACGGGTCTATGGCTACACCTTC
CAWSQRRVYGYTF
>.|TRBJ1-2|17|.|TRBV27
TGTGCCAGCAGTTTGTCTCCGGGATCGGGGGGATCGTGGGGCTACACCTTC
CASSLSPGSGGSWGYTF
>TRBD1|TRBJ1-2|14|.|TRBV9
TGTGCCAGCAGTCGTACCGGGACAGACTATGGCTACACCTTC
CASSRTGTDYGYTF
>TRBD2|TRBJ2-2|16|.|TRBV5-6
TGTGCCAGCAGCTTGCGTGGGACTAGGAACACCGGGGAGCTGTTTTTT
CASSLRGTRNTGELFF
>TRBD2|TRBJ2-1|15|.|TRBV6-5
TGTGCCAGCAGTTACCAGGCTAGCGGGAGGGGTGAGCAGTTCTTC
CASSYQASGRGEQFF
>TRBD1|TRBJ2-4|14|.|TRBV28
TGTGCCAGCAGTCCGGGACAGGGCCAAAACATTCAGTACTTC
CASSPGQGQNIQYF
>.|TRBJ2-2|13|.|TRBV30
TGTGCCTGGAGTAAGAGATCGACCGGGGAGCTGTTTTTT
CAWSKRSTGELFF
>.|TRBJ1-5|19|.|TRBV4-1
TGCGCCAGCAGCCAAGATCCTCCCCCTTCCAAGAGAGGCAATCAGCCCCAGCATTTT
CASSQDPPPSKRGNQPQHF
>.|TRBJ2-7|14|.|TRBV7-2
TGTGCCACCAGCGATGGCGGAGGGTATTCCGAGCAGTACTTC
CATSDGGGYSEQYF
>TRBD1|TRBJ2-7|13|.|TRBV2
TGTGCCAGCAGGGACAGGGGGTCTGGCGAGCAGTACTTC
CASRDRGSGEQYF
>.|TRBJ1-1|14|.|TRBV5-4
TGTGCCAGCAGCTTGGCCCTAAGCGTCACTGAAGCTTTCTTT
CASSLALSVTEAFF
>.|TRBJ1-5|15|.|TRBV28
TGTGCCAGCAGTTCCGGACATATTAGCAATCAGCCCCAGCATTTT
CASSSGHISNQPQHF
>.|TRBJ1-2|16|.|TRBV6-6
TGTGCCAGCAGTTACTCGAGTCAGGACATAAACTATGGCTACACCTTC
CASSYSSQDINYGYTF
>TRBD1|TRBJ1-2|16|.|TRBV5-1
TGCGCCAGCAGCTTGCTCACCGGGACAGGGAACTATGGCTACACCTTC
CASSLLTGTGNYGYTF
>.|TRBJ2-1|17|.|TRBV4-3
TGCGCCAGCAGCCACGCTAGGGGTCGGTTCTGGGACAATGAGCAGTTCTTC
CASSHARGRFWDNEQFF
>TRBD2|TRBJ2-3|12|.|TRBV4-3
TGCGCCAGCAGCGCGGGAGCAGATACGCAGTATTTT
CASSAGADTQYF
>TRBD1|TRBJ1-1|15|.|TRBV4-2
TGTGCCAGCAGCCAAGAGGCCAGGGGGCAGGGGGAAGCTTTCTTT
CASSQEARGQGEAFF
>.|TRBJ2-7|14|.|TRBV7-9
TGTGCCAGCAGCTTAGACGGACAGAGCTACGAGCAGTACTTC
CASSLDGQSYEQYF
>TRBD1|TRBJ2-7|14|.|TRBV4-3
TGCGCCAGCAGCCAAGGACAGGGTTCCTACGAGCAGTACTTC
CASSQGQGSYEQYF